This T cell receptor (beta chain) was found in a study of T-cell memory formation after mild COVID-19. Background on the study: Each donor largely had its own TCR clusters.

The authors produced TCR alpha and TCR beta cDNA libraries with sample barcodes and UMIs by 5'RACE using constant-segment primers. MiXCR was run by TCRdb on the 5' RACE reads, yielding one entry per CDR3 protein. The repertoire includes under 300,000 distinct CDR3 sequences, roughly 15% of them detected once, and 3.5% sits in the top ten. Findings and limits, study-wide: Of the contracting clones, CD4+ ones lay mainly in CM and EM, and CD8+ ones in EMRA. Pre-infection memory carried some responding clones, suggesting that cross-reactive memory joined.

This clonotype was observed a few times. What it recognizes is unknown. Germline CDR1 SGHTA, CDR2 FQGNSA. V was shortened by 3 bases and J by 2 bases, with 12 bases between the two germline ends. The CDR3 runs 15 residues. The chain combines TRBV7-2 with TRBJ2-3; D remains ambiguous. This TCR came from a man younger than 35 who had mild COVID-19 (a few samples of this study predate the infection). Cell type and time point are not known. Sequencing was carried out using PBMCs or a T cell subset sorted from them (not recorded which). CDR3 region: CASSFTGPTTDTQYF. CDR3 in DNA: TGTGCCAGCAGCTTTACCGGACCTACCACAGATACGCAGTATTTT.